This TCR beta chain was found in a study of human T cells and chemical hapten exposure. The overall study: The upper back received 0.01% DPC by patch testing, with results read at 6 days. Study-level results: Donor immune responses may differ from healthy people's, since all donors had alopecia.

Trimming removed 4 bases at V and 0 bases at J, with 10 bases between. This CDR3 contains 16 residues. Looked up from germline, CDR1 is LGHDT and CDR2 is YNNKEL (reference sequence). Time point specified: pre-sensitization, week 0. Treatment specified: therapeutic diphenylcyclopropenone sensitization with weekly scalp DPC. The study drew its donors from alopecia patients who were 18 to 70 years old and suitable for DPC. TCRdb processed the RACE reads anew with MiXCR; each CDR3 protein has one entry. Of about 270,000 distinct CDR3 sequences listed, around 7% are singletons. Comments on this clonotype: Antigen: not known.

The receptor comes from a man between 18 and 29 years old with alopecia areata. Some clones in this sample may be carry-over from other donors' samples. The sequenced sample was whole blood, obtained in connection with sensitization to the hapten diphenylcyclopropenone (DPC). The chain has TRBV3-1 and TRBJ2-6; D is unresolved. CDR3 in DNA: TGTGCCAGCAGCCCCCAAGGGTCCTCTGGGGCCAACGTCCTGACTTTC. This gives the protein CASSPQGSSGANVLTF.